The source of this TCR beta chain is a study of T cell responses to AZD1222 COVID-19 vaccine. This clone has just one count. The antigen is not known. Overall study findings and caveats: Females made up more of the donors, who were largely white British, and clonal diversity may have come out too low. Repertoire samples came only from after the peak T cell response. Per reports, nearly half of all spike-specific TCRs target regions that are unmutated in variants.

The CDR3 totals 15 residues. Unmatched junction bases numbered 11, after V lost 3 bases and J lost 6 bases. CDR1 and CDR2 (germline): SGDLS, YYNGEE. Produced via immunoSEQ multiplex PCR; TCRdb's table is partial and in-frame only. The sample holds more than 95,000 clones, more than 85% seen once. The TCR was taken from an adult in good health. The chain recombines TRBV9 with TRBJ2-7, with 8 bases lining up with TRBD2. Sample: peripheral blood, taken on day 0 of AZD1222 vaccination. The CDR3 sequence: CASSESLAGGLEQYF. CDR3 DNA sequence: TGTGCCAGCAGCGAGTCCCTAGCGGGTGGACTCGAGCAGTACTTC.